The clone carrying this TCR beta chain is classed as medium-sized. Its antigen is unidentified. The data were obtained in a study of a mutant IDH1 vaccine in newly diagnosed glioma. The CDR3 covers 15 residues. V gave up 3 bases and J gave up 1 base; unmatched junction bases: 6. From germline, CDR1 is MNHNS and CDR2 SASEGT. Sequenced by immunoSEQ multiplex PCR; TCRdb stores in-frame clones only, minus some. The sample shows around 34,000 clones, roughly 76% of them seen only once. This sample's time point: week 23, last vaccination. Every vaccination contained 300 ug of the mutant IDH1 20-mer peptide and was paired with topical imiquimod.

The material sequenced was PBMCs, taken from a glioma patient whose treatment included an IDH1 peptide vaccine. The receptor comes from a middle-aged man with glioma. The chain employs TRBV6-1 and TRBJ2-7; 7 bases are shared with TRBD1. The CDR3 spells CASSDLKGASYEQYF. The CDR3 bases are TGTGCCAGCAGTGACCTCAAGGGGGCTTCCTACGAGCAGTACTTC.